This entry describes one TCR beta chain. Its antigen is still unknown. The data derive from a study of OX40 agonist ivuxolimab in advanced cancers. Study-wide findings and caveats: On average, CD8+ T cells showed a greater number of expanded clones than CD4+.

The CDR3 consists of 15 residues. V was pared by 5 bases and J by 1 base, with 12 bases between. Sequencing used immunoSEQ multiplex PCR; TCRdb keeps in-frame clones, though not all of them. There are roughly 32,000 clones in the sample; 75% to 85% occur only once, and about 19% lies in the top ten. The source of this sequence is an adult with an advanced solid tumor such as melanoma, head and neck, liver or kidney cancer. The sequenced sample was CD4+ or CD8+ T cells sorted from blood, obtained in a trial of the OX40 agonist ivuxolimab. V is TRBV5-3 and J is TRBJ2-2; D unclear. TRBV5-3 is given ORF status, its function remaining uncertain. CDR3 in amino acids: CARRGGRWNTGELFF. In nucleotides, the CDR3 is TGTGCCAGAAGGGGCGGACGGTGGAACACCGGGGAGCTGTTTTTT.